Sequencing of this TCR beta chain was carried out in a study of T-cell reconstitution after alpha-beta-depleted transplantation in children. This clonotype was seen only a few times. For TCRbeta, the library was prepared with unique molecular identifiers. Using its own MiXCR run on the PCR reads, TCRdb lists one record per CDR3 protein. Among about 92,000 distinct CDR3 sequences listed, approximately 12% were seen once. CDR1 is SGHVS, CDR2 FNYEAQ, per germline. V was shortened by 6 bases and J by 7 bases, with 10 bases between the two germline ends. This CDR3 is built from 12 residues. V is TRBV7-6 and J is TRBJ2-1; D is possibly TRBD1 or TRBD2 (5 bases each). The source of this sequence is a human donor who donated a stem cell graft to a child with inherited bone marrow failure. The starting material was PBMCs from the stem cell graft donor, obtained from the stem cell graft. The CDR3 bases are TGTGCCAGCAGGGGACCAAGTAATGAGCAGTTCTTC. Residues: CASRGPSNEQFF.